This T cell receptor (beta chain) was identified in a study of CD8 T cells in ankylosing spondylitis. TCRdb re-called the 5' RACE reads with MiXCR, one entry per CDR3 protein. The sample holds 30,000 to 40,000 distinct CDR3 sequences, roughly 7.2% seen once. The germline V gene has CDR1 SGHTA and CDR2 FQGNSA. This CDR3 is 13 amino acids long. Between the trimmed V and J ends, which lost 1 base and 10 bases, there was a span of 11 bases. With respect to this clonotype: The target antigen is unknown.

Regarding the study as a whole: As reported, disease-linked clones showed significant enrichment in matched ankylosing spondylitis synovial fluid. Some motif variants were previously reported in reactive arthritis synovial fluid and blood.

This chain joins TRBV7-2 and TRBJ2-1; a possible D gene is TRBD1 (6 bases). The sequence derives from a male donor with ankylosing spondylitis or in good health (not recorded which). Sequenced: blood, either unsorted or a sorted T cell fraction (not recorded which). The CDR3 is CASSLEGVREQFF. Here the CDR3 DNA reads TGTGCCAGCAGCTTAGAGGGGGTGAGGGAGCAGTTCTTC.